The 4 T cell receptor beta chains in this list originate from one sample, sequenced in a study of cytomegalovirus exposure and HLA in healthy donors. The PCR had 60 Vbeta and 13 Jbeta primers. Sequenced by immunoSEQ multiplex PCR; TCRdb stores in-frame clones only, minus some. The data hold roughly 69,000 clones, with under 80% observed a single time. The sequencing input was PBMCs. The source of these receptors is a male donor in good health and CMV-seropositive.

The V and J genes are TRBV5-8 and TRBJ1-3; D unclear. Trimming removed 2 bases from V and 0 bases from J, with 9 bases in between. Per the germline V gene, CDR1 is SGHTS and CDR2 is YDEGEE. The CDR3 has 15 residues. The CDR3 is CASSLEGYSGNTIYF. CDR3 sequence (DNA): TGTGCCAGCAGCTTAGAGGGCTACTCTGGAAACACCATATATTTT.

A few counts support this clone. The chain employs TRBV11-2 and TRBJ1-5; D ambiguous. From germline, CDR1 is SGHAT and CDR2 FQNNGV. The CDR3 spans 15 residues. Trimming stripped 4 bases from V and 7 bases from J, with 17 bases between. CDR3 sequence reads: CASSSEGSALQPQHF. Written as DNA, the CDR3 is TGTGCCAGCAGCTCCGAGGGCTCAGCCCTACAGCCCCAGCATTTT.

The rearrangement links TRBV5-8 to TRBJ1-2; D gene uncertain. Trimming stripped 0 bases from V and 0 bases from J, with 6 bases between. From germline, CDR1 is SGHTS and CDR2 YDEGEE. This CDR3 spans 14 amino acids. CDR3 in DNA: TGTGCCAGCAGCTTGGGGGGAGCTAACTATGGCTACACCTTC. Amino acid sequence: CASSLGGANYGYTF.

V gene TRBV29-1 combines with J gene TRBJ1-2, with 7 bases that match TRBD1. The CDR3 extends over 13 amino acids. The ends lost 4 bases at V and 7 bases at J; junction bases unmatched: 9. Germline loops: CDR1 SQVTM, CDR2 ANQGSEA. Written as DNA, the CDR3 is TGCAGCGTTGCAACAGGGGTTCTAAGTGGCTACACCTTC. It is translated as CSVATGVLSGYTF.